This T cell receptor (beta chain) came from a study of blood T cell repertoires in COVID-19. Across the study: The United States, Italy and Spain were the sources of the acute and convalescent COVID-19 samples.

Germline CDR1 is MDHEN and CDR2 is SYDVKM. V shed 6 bases, J shed 5 bases, and the junction held 7 bases outside the gene matches. This CDR3 has 15 amino acids. In the original processing: Amplifying reference gene primers gave estimates of nucleated cell counts. Sequenced by immunoSEQ multiplex PCR; TCRdb stores in-frame clones only, minus some. V and J calls and clone size follow that table, whereas D and trimming were derived from the DNA. The sample consists of hundreds of thousands of clones, 75% to 85% of them appearing once. Sequences were obtained from peripheral blood. This TCR was sampled from a man aged 50-60 years with active or convalescent COVID-19. The chain is built from TRBV28 and TRBJ2-1; 10 nucleotides line up with TRBD1. The CDR3 DNA reads as TGTGCCAGCAGCCTGTGGGGACAGGGGAACAATGAGCAGTTCTTC. It is translated as CASSLWGQGNNEQFF.